Listed below are T cell receptor beta chains from one sample, sequenced in a study of blood T cell repertoires in COVID-19. Clones were sequenced by immunoSEQ multiplex PCR, and TCRdb holds only the in-frame ones, with some missing. The sample contains 500,000 to 600,000 clones, approximately 88% of which appear only once. The sequencing input was peripheral blood. The receptors were gathered from a woman in her forties or fifties with COVID-19, enrolled during active disease. The CDR3 runs from the conserved cysteine through the conserved F or W. The D gene is left open where the match is weak. The listing skips clone size in some rows; elsewhere it reads once, few, many or a size class.

>NA|NA|TRBJ1-4|TRBV6-6
TGTGCCAGCAGTTATACAGATGAAAAACTGTTTTTT
CASSYTDEKLFF
>NA|NA|TRBJ1-2|TRBV12-2
TGTGCAAGTCGCTTTGAAAGGGTAACAGGGGGCGAGAAGGATTATGGCTACACCTTC
CASRFERVTGGEKDYGYTF
>TRBD1|NA|TRBJ2-1|TRBV7-2
TGTGCCAGCACCCACAGGGGGACTGGCAATGAGCAGTTCTTC
CASTHRGTGNEQFF
>TRBD1|few|TRBJ2-7|TRBV6-5
TGTGCCAGCAGTCGGGACAGCACCTACGAGCAGTACTTC
CASSRDSTYEQYF
>TRBD2|NA|TRBJ2-7|TRBV6-5
TGTGCCAGCAGTTACGGGACTAGCGACGAGCAGTACTTC
CASSYGTSDEQYF
>TRBD1|NA|TRBJ1-2|TRBV24-1
TGTGCCACCAGCCCCCCGGGACAGATCTATGGCTACACCTTC
CATSPPGQIYGYTF
>NA|once|TRBJ1-4|TRBV29-1
TGCAGCGTCATGGGGGGGCCGGGTCAGACCACGAATGAAAAACTGTTTTTT
CSVMGGPGQTTNEKLFF
>NA|few|TRBJ1-1|TRBV5-1
TGCGCCAGCAGCCCCGTGTTGAACACTGAAGCTTTCTTT
CASSPVLNTEAFF
>NA|few|TRBJ2-2|TRBV7-3
TGTGCCAGCAGCTTAACCTCAGCGCGAAACACCGGGGAGCTGTTTTTT
CASSLTSARNTGELFF
>TRBD2|NA|TRBJ2-1|TRBV12-5
TGTGCTAGTGGTCAGACTAGCATTGAGCAGTTCTTC
CASGQTSIEQFF
>TRBD1|NA|TRBJ1-4|TRBV28
TGTGCCAGCAGTTCTGAACAGGGGTATGAAAAACTGTTTTTT
CASSSEQGYEKLFF
>NA|NA|TRBJ1-4|TRBV19
TGTGCCAGTAGCCTCGGTGAAAAACTGTTTTTT
CASSLGEKLFF
>TRBD1|NA|TRBJ1-2|TRBV3-1/TRBV3-2
TGTGCCAGCAGCCCCAATGACAGGGGCGGCTACACCTTC
CASSPNDRGGYTF
>NA|NA|TRBJ1-3|TRBV18
TGTGCCAGCTCACCAGCAGTACACTCTGGAAACACCATATATTTT
CASSPAVHSGNTIYF
>NA|NA|TRBJ1-1|TRBV7-3
TGTGCCAGCAGCTTGGGGGCCTTCACTGAAGCTTTCTTT
CASSLGAFTEAFF
>NA|NA|TRBJ1-2|TRBV12-3/TRBV12-4
TGTGCCAGCAGTTTAGTATATGGCTACACCTTC
CASSLVYGYTF
>TRBD1|NA|TRBJ1-4|TRBV7-9
TGTGCCAGCAGCTCCGGGCAGGGGGATGTAAAACTGTTTTTT
CASSSGQGDVKLFF
>NA|NA|TRBJ1-6|TRBV7-9
TGTGCCAGCAGCTTAGATTCAGGAGCGGTGCCCCTCCACTTT
CASSLDSGAVPLHF
>NA|NA|TRBJ1-1|TRBV6-1
TGTGCCAGCAGTGAACCCCAGGGCTCGACTGAAGCTTTCTTT
CASSEPQGSTEAFF
>NA|NA|TRBJ1-6|TRBV30
TGTGCCTGGAGTGGGCGGACAGCCTATAATTCACCCCTCCACTTT
CAWSGRTAYNSPLHF
>NA|NA|TRBJ1-5|TRBV5-1
TGCGCCAGCAGCTTGTACGGGGAGGGACAGCCCCAGCATTTT
CASSLYGEGQPQHF
>NA|NA|TRBJ1-1|TRBV5-1
TGCGCCAGCAGCCCGGGAGCTATTTCCCGGTGGACTGAAGCTTTCTTT
CASSPGAISRWTEAFF
>NA|NA|TRBJ1-3|TRBV6-1
TGTGCCAGCAGGGAAAACGCGCCGTCCTCTGGAAACACCATATATTTT
CASRENAPSSGNTIYF
>NA|NA|TRBJ2-3|TRBV11-2
TGTGCCAGCAGCATCTCACCCAGGGGAAAGACAGATACGCAGTATTTT
CASSISPRGKTDTQYF
>NA|once|TRBJ2-7|TRBV19
TGTGCCAGTAGCCGCGGAGGATCCGAGCAGTACTTC
CASSRGGSEQYF
>NA|NA|TRBJ2-5|TRBV3-1/TRBV3-2
TGTGCCAGCAGCCAAGGGAGGAGCGCCGGGACCCAGTACTTC
CASSQGRSAGTQYF
>TRBD1|NA|TRBJ2-7|TRBV30
TGTGCCTGGAGCGCAGACAGGGGATCCTACGAGCAGTACTTC
CAWSADRGSYEQYF
>NA|NA|TRBJ2-3|TRBV24-1
TGTGCCACCAGCAGGGGAGCAGATACGCAGTATTTT
CATSRGADTQYF
>NA|NA|TRBJ1-1|TRBV7-3
TGTGCCAGCAGCCCGGAGGGGTGGGAGGGTGCTGAAGCTTTCTTT
CASSPEGWEGAEAFF
>NA|NA|TRBJ1-1|TRBV21-1
TGTGCCAGCAGCAAAGAGGGGGGGGCGAGTCTCGAAGCTTTCTTT
CASSKEGGASLEAFF
>NA|NA|TRBJ1-1|TRBV4-2
TGTGCCAGCAGCCCTCGCCAGGGATTGTTTGAAGCTTTCTTT
CASSPRQGLFEAFF
>NA|NA|TRBJ1-3|TRBV2
TGTGCCAGCAGTGAATCCTTCGGAAACACCATATATTTT
CASSESFGNTIYF
>TRBD1|NA|TRBJ1-1|TRBV3-1/TRBV3-2
TGTGCCAGCAGCCAAGTAGGGACAGTGAACACTGAAGCTTTCTTT
CASSQVGTVNTEAFF
>NA|NA|TRBJ2-1|TRBV6-5
TGTGCCAGCAGTTCCGGTCGTCGCAATGAGCAGTTCTTC
CASSSGRRNEQFF
>NA|NA|TRBJ2-2|TRBV28
TGTGCCAGCAGTTTAGGACAGACCACCGGGGAGCTGTTTTTT
CASSLGQTTGELFF
>NA|NA|TRBJ1-2|TRBV29-1
TGCAGCGTTGAAAAGACGGGGGGCTATGGCTACACCTTC
CSVEKTGGYGYTF
>TRBD1|NA|TRBJ1-4|TRBV6-6
TGTGCCAGCAGTTACTCGATAGGGACAGATGAAAAACTGTTTTTT
CASSYSIGTDEKLFF